Listed here are 11 T cell receptor beta chains from one sample, sequenced in a study of T cells in Graves' hyperthyroidism and ophthalmopathy. Amplification of TCR beta CDR3 regions was performed using RNA transcripts as template. First-round RT-PCR of the TCR CDR3 relied on the HTBI primer set. MiXCR was run by TCRdb on the multiplex PCR reads, yielding one entry per CDR3 protein. The sample has about 270,000 distinct CDR3 sequences, around 24% seen once. Source material: blood. The receptors were gathered from a woman in her forties with Graves' ophthalmopathy.

Notes on this clonotype: A much larger clone differs by one base, so this may be a read error. The genes are TRBV6-1 and TRBJ2-2; D is tentatively TRBD1 or TRBD2 (6 bases each). This CDR3 has 15 residues. Germline CDR1 is MNHNS and CDR2 is SASEGT. Trimming shortened V by 7 bases and J by 5 bases, and 17 bases separated the two germline ends. CDR3 DNA: TGTGCCAGCAATAGGGGGGCAGGGCTAACCGGGGAGCTGTTTTTT. It specifies CASNRGAGLTGELFF.

At least ten counts were recorded for this clonotype. The CDR3 bases are TGTGCCAGCAGTTTATCAGCAGGCCTCCGAAGTGGCTACACCTTC. This translates into CASSLSAGLRSGYTF. The chain links TRBV12-3 or TRBV12-4 to TRBJ1-2; D not resolved. Trimming cost V 2 bases and J 7 bases, with 17 bases left between them. The CDR3 is 15 amino acids.

This chain connects TRBV12-5 to TRBJ1-2; no clear D gene. CDR1 is LGHNT, CDR2 FRNRAP, per germline. Trimming removed 1 base at V and 0 bases at J, with 3 bases between. The CDR3 length is 13 residues. The CDR3 spells CASGLDTNYGYTF. CDR3 nucleotide sequence: TGTGCTAGTGGTTTGGATACTAACTATGGCTACACCTTC. The full variable domain, in which reference TRBV12-5 and TRBJ1-2 provide the parts outside the CDR3, is DARVTQTPRHKVTEMGQEVTMRCQPILGHNTVFWYRQTMMQGLELLAYFRNRAPLDDSGMPKDRFSAEMPDATLATLKIQPSEPRDSAVYFCASGLDTNYGYTFGSGTRLTVV.

V usage is TRBV20-1 and J usage is TRBJ2-6; 11 nucleotides line up with TRBD1. The CDR3 has 16 residues. With 6 bases clipped from V and 3 bases from J, the junction kept 7 bases outside the gene matches. Germline CDR1 reads DFQATT; CDR2 reads SNEGSKA (reference sequence). The CDR3 loop reads CSAPDRGRFGANVLTF. The CDR3, as DNA: TGCAGTGCGCCGGACAGGGGGCGCTTTGGGGCCAACGTCCTGACTTTC.

There are many counts of this clonotype. V usage is TRBV12-3 or TRBV12-4 and J usage is TRBJ2-1; tentative D call: TRBD2 (6 bases). This CDR3 spans 14 amino acids. V dropped 7 bases and J dropped 3 bases, with 13 bases sitting between them. CDR3 DNA: TGTGCCAGCACTCCGACCGGGAGCTACAATGAGCAGTTCTTC. Translated: CASTPTGSYNEQFF.

This clonotype was seen a handful of times. This sequence joins TRBV12-3 or TRBV12-4 and TRBJ2-7; TRBD1 agrees at 7 bases. The CDR3 loop spans 13 amino acids. Trimming removed 4 bases from V and 3 bases from J; junction bases left unmatched: 3. CDR3 sequence (DNA): TGTGCCAGCAGTTGGGACAGAAACTACGAGCAGTACTTC. It specifies CASSWDRNYEQYF.

Notes on this clonotype: A read error may be the cause here, since a much bigger clone is one base away. The chain combines TRBV27 with TRBJ1-5; unclear D gene. The germline V gene has CDR1 MNHEY and CDR2 SMNVEV (reference sequence). The CDR3 consists of 14 residues. The CDR3 region has the DNA TGTGCCAGCAGTTTTAGGCAGGAGGATCAGCCCCGGCATTTT. Translation: CASSFRQEDQPRHF.

The CDR3 nucleotides read TGTGCCAGCAGCCCCGGGACAGGGTATCAGGAGACCCAGTACTTC. Translating gives CASSPGTGYQETQYF. The chain has TRBV7-2 and TRBJ2-5, with 9 positions matching TRBD1. Germline V gives CDR1 SGHTA, CDR2 FQGNSA. J was trimmed by 5 bases and V by 5 bases; bases with no gene match: 9. CDR3 size: 15 residues.

This clonotype was counted ten times or more. The chain couples TRBV6-1 to TRBJ1-5; D gene uncertain. CDR3 length: 14 residues. Trimming shortened V by 3 bases and J by 6 bases, and 12 bases separated the two germline ends. CDR1 and CDR2 from the germline V gene are MNHNS and SASEGT. CDR3: CASSDAQAGQPQHF. The CDR3 nucleotides read TGTGCCAGCAGTGATGCCCAGGCCGGTCAGCCCCAGCATTTT.

In this sample, this clonotype turned up many times. This chain connects TRBV19 to TRBJ1-5, with D possibly TRBD1 on 6 matching bases. CDR1 and CDR2 from the germline V gene are LNHDA and SQIVND (reference sequence). The CDR3 spans 13 residues. The V and J ends lost 7 bases and 6 bases respectively, with 13 bases between them. The DNA of the CDR3 is TGTGCCAGTATAGGGGGGTCTGGTCAGCCCCAGCATTTT. Protein product: CASIGGSGQPQHF.

This clonotype was seen ten or more times. The chain uses TRBV5-1 and TRBJ2-7; D gene uncertain. V was pared by 4 bases and J by 6 bases, with 20 bases between. Germline V gene sequence: CDR1 SGHRS, CDR2 YFSETQ. This CDR3 region has 15 residues. CDR3 DNA sequence: TGCGCCAGCAGCGCCTCGGACCCTCTCCTTGGCGAGCAGTACTTC. Protein: CASSASDPLLGEQYF.